Listed here is a single T cell receptor beta chain. Its target is not known. Per germline, CDR1 SNHLY and CDR2 FYNNEI. The CDR3 has 14 amino acids. Trimming cost V 7 bases and J 2 bases; bases outside gene matches: 8. 60 Vbeta and 13 Jbeta primers were used in PCR. Repertoires were generated with immunoSEQ multiplex PCR, while TCRdb's copy carries only in-frame clones and drops some. Its table lists tens of thousands of clones. The entry originates in a study of cytomegalovirus exposure and HLA in healthy donors. The wider study: An earlier analysis identified 117 million unique TCR beta sequences in 150 million to 200 million T cells. Study conclusions and caveats: It was reported that TCR beta sequences correctly inferred the HLA-A and HLA-B alleles for most subjects. Investigators reported approximately 150 TCR beta chains as tied to cytomegalovirus.

The origin of this receptor is a man between 60 and 75 years old in good health and CMV-seropositive. The chain has TRBV2 and TRBJ2-7; TRBD1 agrees at 7 bases. The source material was PBMCs. The CDR3 reads CASTFGTAPYEQYF. The CDR3 region has the DNA TGTGCCAGCACCTTCGGGACAGCTCCCTACGAGCAGTACTTC.